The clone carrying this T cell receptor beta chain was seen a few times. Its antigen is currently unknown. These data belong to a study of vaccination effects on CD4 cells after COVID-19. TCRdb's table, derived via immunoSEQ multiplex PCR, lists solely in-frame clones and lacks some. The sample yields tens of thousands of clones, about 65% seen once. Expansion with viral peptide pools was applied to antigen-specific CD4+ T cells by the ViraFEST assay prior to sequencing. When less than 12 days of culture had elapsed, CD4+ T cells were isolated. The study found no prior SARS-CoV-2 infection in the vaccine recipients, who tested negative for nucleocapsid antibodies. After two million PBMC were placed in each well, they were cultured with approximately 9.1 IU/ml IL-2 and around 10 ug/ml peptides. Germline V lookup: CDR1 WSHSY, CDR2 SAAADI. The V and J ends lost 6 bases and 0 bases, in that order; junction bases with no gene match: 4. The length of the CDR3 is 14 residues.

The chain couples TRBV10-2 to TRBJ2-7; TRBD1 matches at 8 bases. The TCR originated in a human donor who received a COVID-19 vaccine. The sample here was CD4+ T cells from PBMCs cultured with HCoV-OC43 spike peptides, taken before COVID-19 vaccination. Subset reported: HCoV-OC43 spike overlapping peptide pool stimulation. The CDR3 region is CASRGQALSYEQYV. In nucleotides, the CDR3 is TGCGCCAGCAGGGGACAGGCACTCTCCTACGAGCAGTACGTC.